This is a list of T cell receptor beta chains from one sample in a study of T-cell reconstitution after alpha-beta-depleted transplantation in children. TCRdb reprocessed the PCR reads via MiXCR and lists one record per CDR3 protein. The sample gives under 250,000 distinct CDR3 sequences, around a sixth of which show up once; about 41% is in the top ten. This material consisted of PBMCs, mostly from graft donor cells, taken 360 days after TCRalphabeta/CD19-depleted stem cell transplant. Receptors originate from a male patient between 2 and 9 years old who had a stem cell transplant for acute lymphoblastic leukemia, so the T cells may come from the graft donor. CDR3s include the opening cysteine and the closing phenylalanine or tryptophan. Each record gives: D gene, J gene, clone size, V gene, CDR3 DNA, CDR3 protein. D genes are given only for firm matches. Only some rows state a clone size, as once, few, many or a class for expanded clones.

>TRBD2|TRBJ2-3|few|TRBV12-3/TRBV12-4
TGTGCCAGCAGTTTATGGGCGGGGGTCGTGATAGATACGCAGTATTTT
CASSLWAGVVIDTQYF
>-|TRBJ2-7|few|TRBV30
TGTGCCTGGAGTAATACAGGGTACGAGCAGTACTTC
CAWSNTGYEQYF
>-|TRBJ1-1|few|TRBV6-5
TGTGCCAGCAGTTATCAGCCTGACGGACCTAATGCTTTCTTT
CASSYQPDGPNAFF
>-|TRBJ2-5|few|TRBV28
TGTGCCAGCAGTCCCATTGGGGAGACCCAGTACTTC
CASSPIGETQYF
>TRBD1|TRBJ2-2|-|TRBV27
TGTGCCAGCAGTCCACAGGGGGCGCTTAACACCGGGGAGCTGTTTTTT
CASSPQGALNTGELFF
>-|TRBJ2-3|-|TRBV21-1
TGTGCCAGCATCAATTCCGCAGATACGCAGTATTTT
CASINSADTQYF
>-|TRBJ2-3|-|TRBV5-1
TGCGCCAGCAGCTTTCCGTTTGTCGGCACAGATACGCAGTATTTT
CASSFPFVGTDTQYF
>-|TRBJ2-3|-|TRBV3-1
TGTGCCAGCAGCCAAGAAACAGGCTACACAGATACGCAGTATTTT
CASSQETGYTDTQYF
>-|TRBJ1-1|few|TRBV7-6
TGTGCCAGCAGCTTAGAGGCAGGGCGGTACCGGGCTGAAGCTTTCTTT
CASSLEAGRYRAEAFF
>-|TRBJ2-2|few|TRBV12-3/TRBV12-4
TGTGCCAGCAGCCTCAACAGCGGAGGGAACACCGGGGAGCTGTTTTTT
CASSLNSGGNTGELFF
>TRBD1|TRBJ1-4|-|TRBV20-1
TGCAGTGCTCACGACAGGGGGGGAGACGAAAAACTGTTTTTT
CSAHDRGGDEKLFF
>TRBD2|TRBJ2-5|-|TRBV5-1
TGCGCCAGCAGCTCGCTGCGGGGGGGAAAAGAGACCCAGTACTTC
CASSSLRGGKETQYF
>TRBD2|TRBJ2-5|-|TRBV5-4
TGTGCCAGCAGCTTGGGGACTAGCGTCGATTTGAAGGAGACCCAGTACTTC
CASSLGTSVDLKETQYF
>-|TRBJ2-2|-|TRBV11-2
TGTGCCAGCATTCTCGGGGGAGCCCGGATTAAGACCACCGGGGAGCTGTTTTTT
CASILGGARIKTTGELFF